This T cell receptor (beta chain) was captured in a study of blood T cell repertoires in COVID-19. Original data processing: Amplification from reference gene primers served as the basis for estimated nucleated cell counts. The data were produced by immunoSEQ multiplex PCR, yet TCRdb's version contains in-frame clones alone and is incomplete. That table gives V, J and clone size, and the DNA gave D and trimming. The sample carries some 300,000 clones, just over 85% recorded once. This clone was recorded only once. The germline V gene has CDR1 MNHEY and CDR2 SVGAGI. The CDR3 loop spans 13 amino acids. Between the trimmed V and J ends, which lost 6 bases and 7 bases, there was a span of 13 bases.

The sequenced sample was PBMCs or T cells enriched from blood (not recorded which). The clonotype was recovered from a man aged 25 to 40 who had recovered from COVID-19. This chain connects TRBV6-5 to TRBJ2-1; D perhaps matches TRBD1 (6 bases). The DNA of the CDR3 is TGTGCCAGCAGAACGTTTAGGGGGAATGAGCAGTTCTTC. Translation gives CASRTFRGNEQFF.